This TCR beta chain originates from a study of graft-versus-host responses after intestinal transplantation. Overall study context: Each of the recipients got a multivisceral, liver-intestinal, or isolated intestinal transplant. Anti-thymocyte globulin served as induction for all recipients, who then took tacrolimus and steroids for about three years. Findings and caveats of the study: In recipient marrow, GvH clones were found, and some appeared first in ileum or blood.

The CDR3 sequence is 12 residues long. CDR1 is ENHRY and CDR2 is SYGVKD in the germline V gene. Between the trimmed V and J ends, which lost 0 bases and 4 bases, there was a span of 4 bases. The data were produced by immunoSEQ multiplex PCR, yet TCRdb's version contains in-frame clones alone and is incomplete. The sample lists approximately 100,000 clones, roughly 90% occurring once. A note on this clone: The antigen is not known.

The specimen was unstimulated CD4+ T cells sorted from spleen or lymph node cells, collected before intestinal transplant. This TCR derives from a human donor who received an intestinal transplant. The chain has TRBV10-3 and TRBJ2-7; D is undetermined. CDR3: CAISESTYEQYF. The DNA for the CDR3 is TGTGCCATCAGTGAGTCGACTTACGAGCAGTACTTC.